What follows are 28 T cell receptor beta chains derived from one specimen sequenced in a study of T cell repertoires in cytomegalovirus infection. TCRdb called the reads again in MiXCR, with one record for every CDR3 protein. The top ten hold around 15% of the sample, which has approximately 990,000 distinct CDR3 sequences, around 29% seen once. These receptors' targets are unknown. Sequencing used cultured CD8+ T cells from PBMCs, obtained from culture after CMV antigen stimulation. The source is a human donor in good health (CMV status not recorded). Some clones in this sample may be carry-over from other donors' samples.

The rearrangement joins TRBV5-3 to TRBJ2-1; D may be TRBD1 (5 bases). TRBV5-3 is annotated as an ORF whose role is uncertain. Trimming stripped 8 bases from V and 2 bases from J, with 20 bases between. This CDR3 is built from 16 residues. This CDR3 reads CASIPSSGHTYNEQFF. The DNA for the CDR3 is TGTGCCAGCATCCCATCTAGTGGACACACCTACAATGAGCAGTTCTTC.

The chain couples TRBV3-1 to TRBJ2-6; D may be TRBD1 (6 bases). There are 16 residues in the CDR3. With 3 bases removed from V and 2 bases from J, the gap between germline ends came to 11 bases. Germline CDR1 LGHDT, CDR2 YNNKEL (reference sequence). DNA for the CDR3: TGTGCCAGCAGCCATACCAACAGGGCTGGGGCCAACGTCCTGACTTTC. It codes for CASSHTNRAGANVLTF.

This clonotype was recorded a few times. The chain carries TRBV4-1 and TRBJ2-1; the match to TRBD2 covers 9 bases. Germline CDR1 MGHRA, CDR2 YSYEKL. J gave up 7 bases and V 1 base, and 11 bases lay outside the gene matches. This CDR3 spans 17 amino acids. The CDR3, as DNA: TGCGCCAGCAGCCAAGTAGCGGGGGCAAATAGGGGGAATGAGCAGTTCTTC. Translating gives CASSQVAGANRGNEQFF.

This clonotype was seen at least ten times. The chain is built from TRBV7-8 and TRBJ1-2; a weak D match, TRBD1 (5 bases). Germline V lookup: CDR1 SGHVS, CDR2 FQNEAQ. CDR3 length: 14 residues. The ends were cut back, 10 bases at V and 3 bases at J, with 18 bases in the middle. For the CDR3, the DNA is TGTGCCACCATGGGGTTACAGGCTGACTATGGCTACACCTTC. Amino acid sequence: CATMGLQADYGYTF.

This clonotype was picked up a small number of times. The gene calls are TRBV2 and TRBJ2-1; no clear D. This CDR3 region has 13 residues. Germline CDR1 is SNHLY and CDR2 is FYNNEI. V was trimmed by 5 bases and J by 8 bases, leaving 13 bases between them. CDR3 DNA: TGTGCCAGCAGTACCCCCCCCCAGGATGAGCAGTTCTTC. The encoded protein is CASSTPPQDEQFF.

The chain uses TRBV7-9 and TRBJ2-7; D is perhaps TRBD2 (6 bases). V lost 5 bases and J 5 bases, leaving 13 bases between the germline ends. This CDR3 is built from 13 residues. From germline, CDR1 is SEHNR and CDR2 FQNEAQ (reference sequence). DNA for the CDR3: TGTGCCAGCAGCCGCCCCGGCGGGGACGAGCAGTACGTC. Encoded protein: CASSRPGGDEQYV.

In this sample, this clonotype turned up a few times. V and J are TRBV4-1 and TRBJ2-1; TRBD1 matches at 7 bases. With 0 bases clipped from V and 7 bases from J, the junction kept 6 bases outside the gene matches. Germline CDR1 is MGHRA and CDR2 is YSYEKL. CDR3 length equals 15 residues. The CDR3 DNA sequence: TGCGCCAGCAGCCAAGAGAGGGGGCTCGGGAATGAGCAGTTCTTC. This translates into CASSQERGLGNEQFF.

The chain couples TRBV6-5 to TRBJ1-6; no reliable D call. This CDR3 has 14 residues. Per the germline V gene, CDR1 is MNHEY and CDR2 is SVGAGI. With 3 bases removed from V and 10 bases from J, the gap between germline ends came to 13 bases. Written as DNA, the CDR3 is TGTGCCAGCAGTTATAATTCGGGTTCGTCACCCCTCCACTTT. It specifies CASSYNSGSSPLHF.

This rearrangement joins TRBV27 to TRBJ1-2; 7 bases agree with TRBD1. Germline V gene sequence: CDR1 MNHEY, CDR2 SMNVEV (reference sequence). This CDR3 has 16 residues. The ends lost 0 bases at V and 4 bases at J; junction bases unmatched: 8. The CDR3: CASSLSRQGGVYGYTF. The CDR3 DNA reads TGTGCCAGCAGTTTATCCCGCCAGGGGGGTGTCTATGGCTACACCTTC.

In this sample, this clonotype turned up many times. The J gene is TRBJ1-1, the V gene TRBV6-2 or TRBV6-3; D uncertain. The V and J ends lost 5 bases and 0 bases respectively, with 10 bases between them. CDR3 size: 14 residues. The germline V gene encodes CDR1 MNHEY and CDR2 SVGEGT. The CDR3 DNA follows: TGTGCCAGCAGTAGGCAGTCGATGAACACTGAAGCTTTCTTT. Its protein is CASSRQSMNTEAFF.

This clonotype was counted between two and nine times. In DNA, the CDR3 is TGTGCCAGCAGTGAAGAGACCTATAGCAATCAGCCCCAGCATTTT. Its protein is CASSEETYSNQPQHF. The chain links TRBV6-1 to TRBJ1-5; D gene uncertain. CDR1 is MNHNS and CDR2 is SASEGT in the germline V gene. Trimming shortened V by 1 base and J by 0 bases, and 7 bases separated the two germline ends. There are 15 residues in the CDR3.

The chain links TRBV6-5 to TRBJ2-7; D may match TRBD1 or TRBD2 (6 bases each). CDR3 length: 19 residues. V gave up 2 bases and J gave up 4 bases, with 27 bases separating them. The germline CDR1 and CDR2 sequences are MNHEY and SVGAGI. The CDR3 DNA sequence: TGTGCCAGCAGTTACCACCTCAGACAGGTTCTGGTGGAGGGGTACGAGCAGTACGTC. Translating it yields CASSYHLRQVLVEGYEQYV.

V gene TRBV28 combines with J gene TRBJ1-2; D ambiguous. The CDR3 sequence is 14 residues long. Germline lookup yields CDR1 MDHEN and CDR2 SYDVKM. V lost 3 bases and J 0 bases, leaving 8 bases between the germline ends. The CDR3 DNA follows: TGTGCCAGCAGTTTGCCGATTTCTAACTATGGCTACACCTTC. Translated: CASSLPISNYGYTF.

This clonotype was counted many times. V usage is TRBV7-6 and J usage is TRBJ1-2, with 9 bases aligning to TRBD1. CDR1 and CDR2 (germline): SGHVS, FNYEAQ. CDR3 length equals 15 residues. With 0 bases clipped from V and 4 bases from J, the junction kept 3 bases outside the gene matches. This CDR3 reads CASSLAEQGAYGYTF. DNA for the CDR3: TGTGCCAGCAGCTTAGCAGAACAGGGGGCCTATGGCTACACCTTC.

V and J are TRBV7-9 and TRBJ1-6; 10 bases are shared with TRBD1. There are 14 residues in the CDR3. V gave up 5 bases and J gave up 9 bases; unmatched junction bases: 4. Per the germline V gene, CDR1 is SEHNR and CDR2 is FQNEAQ (reference sequence). CDR3 protein: CASSNRDRGSPLHF. The DNA of the CDR3 is TGTGCCAGCAGCAATCGGGACAGGGGTTCACCCCTCCACTTT.

This clonotype was counted between two and nine times. The V and J genes are TRBV7-9 and TRBJ2-2; 7 nucleotides match TRBD1. V was clipped by 5 bases and J by 4 bases; unmatched bases: 22. The CDR3 consists of 20 residues. Germline CDR1 SEHNR, CDR2 FQNEAQ (reference sequence). CDR3 bases: TGTGCCAGCAGCCAGACTTATGGGGACAGAGTACATTTCGGCACCGGGGAGCTGTTTTTT. Protein product: CASSQTYGDRVHFGTGELFF.

The rearrangement links TRBV19 to TRBJ1-5; D is perhaps TRBD1 (5 bases). Trimming took 3 bases from V and 4 from J, leaving 31 bases between them. The CDR3 loop spans 21 amino acids. Germline CDR1 reads LNHDA; CDR2 reads SQIVND (reference sequence). The CDR3 nucleotides are TGTGCCAGTAGTATCCCGGAGGGTCAGGGTTTTGGAAATATAAGGAATCAGCCCCAGCATTTT. Residues: CASSIPEGQGFGNIRNQPQHF.

The gene calls are TRBV6-5 and TRBJ2-3; TRBD1 is a possible D gene (5 bases). V was shortened by 2 bases and J by 3 bases, with 12 bases between the two germline ends. CDR1 is MNHEY and CDR2 is SVGAGI in the germline V gene. CDR3 length: 15 residues. The chain's CDR3 is CASSYGAKTTDTQYF. DNA of the CDR3: TGTGCCAGCAGTTACGGGGCCAAAACAACAGATACGCAGTATTTT.

The V gene is TRBV6-5, the J gene TRBJ2-1; D tentatively reads TRBD1 or TRBD2 (6 bases each). Germline assignment: CDR1 MNHEY and CDR2 SVGAGI. V dropped 1 base and J dropped 0 bases, with 10 bases sitting between them. The CDR3 has 16 amino acids. This CDR3 reads CASSYFGGPSYNEQFF. DNA for the CDR3: TGTGCCAGCAGTTACTTCGGGGGCCCCTCCTACAATGAGCAGTTCTTC.

This clonotype was observed many times. This sequence joins TRBV12-3 or TRBV12-4 and TRBJ1-4; D not certain. This CDR3 has 15 amino acids. V lost 0 bases and J 7 bases, leaving 12 bases between the germline ends. The CDR3 sequence is CASSLAHTRGEKLFF. The CDR3 DNA sequence: TGTGCCAGCAGTTTAGCGCATACCAGAGGTGAAAAACTGTTTTTT.

The V gene is TRBV7-9, the J gene TRBJ2-1; D ambiguous. V was pared by 1 base and J by 3 bases, with 13 bases between. The CDR3 runs 16 residues. Looked up from germline, CDR1 is SEHNR and CDR2 is FQNEAQ (reference sequence). DNA of the CDR3: TGTGCCAGCAGCTTAGAAGTCCCGGTGGGCTACAATGAGCAGTTCTTC. It is translated as CASSLEVPVGYNEQFF.

This clonotype came up many times. This chain uses TRBV7-8 with TRBJ1-1; D gene unclear. The V and J ends lost 3 bases and 6 bases respectively, with 5 bases between them. The CDR3 is made up of 11 amino acids. CDR1 and CDR2 (germline): SGHVS, FQNEAQ. The CDR3 region has the DNA TGTGCCAGCAGCTTCCCCCCTGAAGCTTTCTTT. The encoded protein is CASSFPPEAFF. Together with reference TRBV7-8 and TRBJ1-1, the CDR3 gives the full variable domain: GAGVSQSPRYKVAKRGQDVALRCDPISGHVSLFWYQQALGQGPEFLTYFQNEAQLDKSGLPSDRFFAERPEGSVSTLKIQRTQQEDSAVYLCASSFPPEAFFGQGTRLTVV.

The chain combines TRBV6-5 with TRBJ2-2; TRBD2 matches 12 bases. The V and J ends lost 6 bases and 3 bases, in that order; junction bases with no gene match: 11. Germline-derived CDR1 and CDR2 are MNHEY and SVGAGI. CDR3 length equals 18 residues. CDR3 DNA: TGTGCCAGCAGCAGCCCCTCACTAGCGGGGGGCGACACCGGGGAGCTGTTTTTT. It encodes CASSSPSLAGGDTGELFF.

The V and J genes are TRBV2 and TRBJ1-1, with a weak D call TRBD1 (5 bases). Germline CDR1 is SNHLY and CDR2 is FYNNEI. The CDR3 covers 13 residues. Trimming removed 2 bases at V and 11 bases at J, with 15 bases between. Here the CDR3 DNA reads TGTGCCAGCAGTGAAATTGGCAGGGTCGTGGCTTTCTTT. Protein product: CASSEIGRVVAFF.

Points on this clonotype: One junction end does not reproduce the germline sequence, and a read error may be involved. V and J are TRBV7-6 and TRBJ2-2; TRBD1 agrees at 9 bases. CDR1 and CDR2 from the germline V gene are SGHVS and FNYEAQ. This CDR3 comprises 16 residues. The CDR3: CVSSYSGTGPAGELFF. Here the CDR3 DNA reads TGTGTCAGCAGCTACTCCGGGACAGGGCCGGCCGGGGAGCTATTTTTT.

In its sample, this clonotype was seen many times. The CDR3 DNA follows: TGTGCCAGCAGCTTAGGCACAGGGTACAATTCCGGCGAGCAGTACGTC. Translation gives CASSLGTGYNSGEQYV. This chain links TRBV7-6 with TRBJ2-7, with D maybe TRBD1 (6 bases). The V and J ends lost 1 base and 6 bases respectively, with 19 bases between them. CDR3 length: 16 residues. Per the germline V gene, CDR1 is SGHVS and CDR2 is FNYEAQ.

This clonotype was counted many times. The chain uses TRBV27 and TRBJ2-1, with a tentative D call TRBD1 (6 bases). With 6 bases removed from V and 6 bases from J, the gap between germline ends came to 15 bases. The CDR3 consists of 14 residues. Germline CDR1 and CDR2: MNHEY and SMNVEV (reference sequence). The CDR3 sequence is CASRSGTRSNEQFF. CDR3 DNA: TGTGCCAGCAGGTCCGGGACAAGGTCCAATGAGCAGTTCTTC.

The chain links TRBV12-3 or TRBV12-4 to TRBJ2-5; D is possibly TRBD1 or TRBD2 (6 bases each). The length of the CDR3 is 14 residues. V was pared by 2 bases and J by 5 bases, with 12 bases between. The DNA for the CDR3 is TGTGCCAGCAGTTTACTTGGGGGGCTCGAGACCCAGTACTTC. Encoded protein: CASSLLGGLETQYF.